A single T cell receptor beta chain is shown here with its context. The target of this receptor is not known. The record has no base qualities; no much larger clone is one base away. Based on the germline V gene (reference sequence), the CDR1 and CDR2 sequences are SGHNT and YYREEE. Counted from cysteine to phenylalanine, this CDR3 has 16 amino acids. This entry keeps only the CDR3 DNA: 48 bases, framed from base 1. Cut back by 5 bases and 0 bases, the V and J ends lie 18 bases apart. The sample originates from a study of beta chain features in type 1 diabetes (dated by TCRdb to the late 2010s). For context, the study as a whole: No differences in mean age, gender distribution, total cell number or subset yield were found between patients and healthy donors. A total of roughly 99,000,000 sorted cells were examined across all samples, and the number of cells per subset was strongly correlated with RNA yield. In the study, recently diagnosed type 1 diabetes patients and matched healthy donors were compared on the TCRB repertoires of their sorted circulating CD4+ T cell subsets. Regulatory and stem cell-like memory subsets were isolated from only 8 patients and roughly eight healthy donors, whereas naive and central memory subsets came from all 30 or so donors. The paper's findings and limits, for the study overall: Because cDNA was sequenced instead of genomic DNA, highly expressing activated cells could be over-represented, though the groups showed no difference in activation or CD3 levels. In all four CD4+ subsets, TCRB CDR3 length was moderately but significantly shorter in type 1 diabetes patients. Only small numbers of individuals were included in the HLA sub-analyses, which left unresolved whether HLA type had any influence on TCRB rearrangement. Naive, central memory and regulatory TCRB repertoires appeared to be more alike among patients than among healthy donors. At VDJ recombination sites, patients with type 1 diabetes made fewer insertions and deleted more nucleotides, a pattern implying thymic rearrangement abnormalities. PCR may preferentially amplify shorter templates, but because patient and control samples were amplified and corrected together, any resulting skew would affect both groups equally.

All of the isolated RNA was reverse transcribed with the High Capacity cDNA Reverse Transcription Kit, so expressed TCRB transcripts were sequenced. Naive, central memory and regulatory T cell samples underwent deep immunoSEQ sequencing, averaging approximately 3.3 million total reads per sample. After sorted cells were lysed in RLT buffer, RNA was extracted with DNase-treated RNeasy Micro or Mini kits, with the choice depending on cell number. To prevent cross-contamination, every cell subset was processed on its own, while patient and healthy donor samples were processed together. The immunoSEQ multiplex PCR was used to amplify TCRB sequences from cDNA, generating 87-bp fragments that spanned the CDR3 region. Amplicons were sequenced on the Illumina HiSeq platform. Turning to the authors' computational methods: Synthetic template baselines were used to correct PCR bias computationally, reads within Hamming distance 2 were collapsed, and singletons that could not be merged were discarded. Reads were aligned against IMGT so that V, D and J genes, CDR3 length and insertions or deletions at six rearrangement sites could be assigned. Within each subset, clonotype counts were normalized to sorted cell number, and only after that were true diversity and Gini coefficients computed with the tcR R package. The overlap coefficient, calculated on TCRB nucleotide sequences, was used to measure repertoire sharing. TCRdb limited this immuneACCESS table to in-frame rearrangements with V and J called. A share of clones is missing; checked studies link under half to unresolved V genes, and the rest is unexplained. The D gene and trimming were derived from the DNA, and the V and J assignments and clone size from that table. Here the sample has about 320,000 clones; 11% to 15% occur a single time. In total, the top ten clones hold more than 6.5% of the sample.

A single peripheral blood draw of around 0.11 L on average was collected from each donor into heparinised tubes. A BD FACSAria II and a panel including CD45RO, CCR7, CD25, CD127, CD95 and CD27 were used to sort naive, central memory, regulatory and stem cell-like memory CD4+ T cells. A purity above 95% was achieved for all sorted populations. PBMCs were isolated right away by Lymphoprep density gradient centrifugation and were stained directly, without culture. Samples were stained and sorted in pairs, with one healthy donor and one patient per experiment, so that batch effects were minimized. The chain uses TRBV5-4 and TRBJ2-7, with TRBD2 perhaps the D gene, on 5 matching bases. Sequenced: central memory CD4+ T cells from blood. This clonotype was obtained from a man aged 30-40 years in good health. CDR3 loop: CASSPTRLGSSYEQYF. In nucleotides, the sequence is TGTGCCAGCAGTCCCACGAGGCTGGGGAGCTCCTACGAGCAGTACTTC.